The entry below gives a single T cell receptor beta chain sequence along with its context. Trimming stripped 1 base from V and 2 bases from J, with 18 bases between. CDR3 size: 16 residues. The germline CDR1 and CDR2 sequences are DFQATT and SNEGSKA (reference sequence). Together with a sample-barcoded 5' primer, a J-beta primer mix was included in a second PCR lasting about 7 to 11 cycles. In TCRdb, the 5' RACE reads were re-called with MiXCR into one record per CDR3 protein. The sample records hundreds of thousands of distinct CDR3 sequences, around 41% being singletons. The sample comes from a study of blood T cells in healthy people across ages.

This clonotype originated in a man older than 75 in good health. The J gene is TRBJ2-7, the V gene TRBV20-1; D is possibly TRBD1 or TRBD2 (5 bases each). Specimen: blood. CDR3: CSARGDPSRAPYEQYF. The CDR3 DNA reads TGCAGTGCTAGAGGGGACCCATCGCGGGCTCCCTACGAGCAGTACTTC.